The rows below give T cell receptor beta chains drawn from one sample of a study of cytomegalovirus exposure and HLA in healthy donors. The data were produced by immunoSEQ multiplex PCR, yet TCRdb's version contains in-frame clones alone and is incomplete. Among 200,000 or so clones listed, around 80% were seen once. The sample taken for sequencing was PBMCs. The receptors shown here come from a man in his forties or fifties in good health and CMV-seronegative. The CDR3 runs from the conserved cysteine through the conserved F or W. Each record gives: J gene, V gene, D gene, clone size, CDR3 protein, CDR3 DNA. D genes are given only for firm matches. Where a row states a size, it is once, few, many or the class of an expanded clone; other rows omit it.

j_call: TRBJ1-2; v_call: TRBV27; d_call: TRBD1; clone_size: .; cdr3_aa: CASSPGTGHNYGYTF; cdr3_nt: TGTGCCAGCAGTCCAGGGACAGGACACAACTATGGCTACACCTTC
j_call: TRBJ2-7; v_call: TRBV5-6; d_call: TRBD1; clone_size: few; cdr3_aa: CASSWDRGLNEQYF; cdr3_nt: TGTGCCAGCAGCTGGGACAGGGGGCTGAACGAGCAGTACTTC
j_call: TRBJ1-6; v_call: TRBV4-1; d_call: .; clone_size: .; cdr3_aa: CASSQWKREGGGLHF; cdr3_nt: TGCGCCAGTAGCCAATGGAAGAGGGAGGGAGGCGGCCTCCACTTT
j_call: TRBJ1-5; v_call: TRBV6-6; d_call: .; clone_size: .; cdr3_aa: CASRLENLSNQPQHF; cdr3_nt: TGTGCCAGCAGGTTGGAGAATCTTAGCAATCAGCCCCAGCATTTT
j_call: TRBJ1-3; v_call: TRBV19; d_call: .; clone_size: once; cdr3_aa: CANHTGSGNTIYF; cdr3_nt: TGTGCCAATCATACAGGCTCTGGAAACACCATATATTTT
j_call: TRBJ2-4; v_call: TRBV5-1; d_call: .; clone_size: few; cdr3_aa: CASSSGDIAKNIQYF; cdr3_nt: TGCGCCAGCAGCTCGGGGGATATAGCCAAAAACATTCAGTACTTC
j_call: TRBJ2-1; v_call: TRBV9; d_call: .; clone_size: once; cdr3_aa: CASSVLGSSYNEQFF; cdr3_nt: TGTGCCAGCAGCGTACTCGGGAGCTCCTACAATGAGCAGTTCTTC
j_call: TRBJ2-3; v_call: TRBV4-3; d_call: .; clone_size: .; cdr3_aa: CASSQETRAVAQYF; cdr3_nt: TGCGCCAGCAGCCAAGAAACTAGAGCAGTTGCGCAGTATTTT
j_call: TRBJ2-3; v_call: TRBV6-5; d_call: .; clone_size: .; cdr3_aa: CASSSSARADTQYF; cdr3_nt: TGTGCCAGCAGTTCCTCTGCACGGGCAGATACGCAGTATTTT
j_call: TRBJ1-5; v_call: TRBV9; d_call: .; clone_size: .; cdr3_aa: CASSVGLLASSNQPQHF; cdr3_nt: TGTGCCAGCAGCGTAGGGCTTCTGGCCAGTAGCAATCAGCCCCAGCATTTT
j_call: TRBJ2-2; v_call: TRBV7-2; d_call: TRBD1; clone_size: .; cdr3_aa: CASSLEGGIAGELFF; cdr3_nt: TGTGCCAGCAGCTTAGAAGGGGGCATCGCCGGGGAGCTGTTTTTT
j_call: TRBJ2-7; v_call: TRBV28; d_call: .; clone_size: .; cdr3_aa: CASSFPPRTRATYEQYF; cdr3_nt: TGTGCCAGCAGTTTTCCGCCTAGGACAAGAGCAACCTACGAGCAGTACTTC
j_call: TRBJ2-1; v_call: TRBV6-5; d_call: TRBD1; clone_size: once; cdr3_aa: CASSYEGQSYNEQFF; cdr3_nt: TGTGCCAGCAGCTACGAGGGACAGTCATACAATGAGCAGTTCTTC
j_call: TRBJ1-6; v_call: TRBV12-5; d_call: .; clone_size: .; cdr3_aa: CASQAYNSPLHF; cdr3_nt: TGTGCTAGTCAGGCCTATAATTCACCCCTCCACTTT
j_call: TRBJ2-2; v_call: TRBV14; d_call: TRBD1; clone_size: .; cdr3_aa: CASSWTGSNTGELFF; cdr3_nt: TGTGCCAGCAGCTGGACAGGGTCCAACACCGGGGAGCTGTTTTTT
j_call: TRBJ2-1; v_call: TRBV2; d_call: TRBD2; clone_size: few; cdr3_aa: CASTPIASGNNEQFF; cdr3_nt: TGTGCCAGCACCCCCATAGCTAGCGGAAACAATGAGCAGTTCTTC
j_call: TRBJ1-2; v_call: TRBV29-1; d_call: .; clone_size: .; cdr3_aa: CSVDLDSVMNPNYGYTF; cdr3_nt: TGCAGCGTCGATTTAGACAGTGTTATGAACCCAAACTATGGCTACACCTTC
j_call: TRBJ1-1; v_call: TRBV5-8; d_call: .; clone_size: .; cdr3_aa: CASSLRQLNTEAFF; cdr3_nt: TGTGCCAGCAGCTTGAGACAGTTGAACACTGAAGCTTTCTTT
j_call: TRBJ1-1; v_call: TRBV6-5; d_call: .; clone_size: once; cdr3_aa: CASSYGRALNTEAFF; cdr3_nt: TGTGCCAGCAGTTACGGCAGGGCATTGAACACTGAAGCTTTCTTT
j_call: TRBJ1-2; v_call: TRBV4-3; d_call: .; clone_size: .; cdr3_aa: CASSQEAAYGYTF; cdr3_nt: TGCGCCAGCAGCCAGGAGGCCGCGTATGGCTACACCTTC
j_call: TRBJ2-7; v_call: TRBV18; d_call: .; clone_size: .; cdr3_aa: CASSPALAYEQYF; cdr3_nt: TGTGCCAGCTCACCAGCCCTAGCGTACGAGCAGTACTTC
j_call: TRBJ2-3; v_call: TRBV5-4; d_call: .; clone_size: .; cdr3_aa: CASSLAQASGDTQYF; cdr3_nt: TGTGCCAGCAGCTTGGCACAGGCCTCCGGGGATACGCAGTATTTT
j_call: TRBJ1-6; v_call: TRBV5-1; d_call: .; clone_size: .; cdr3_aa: CASSPNLNSPLHF; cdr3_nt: TGCGCCAGCAGCCCCAACTTAAATTCACCCCTCCACTTT
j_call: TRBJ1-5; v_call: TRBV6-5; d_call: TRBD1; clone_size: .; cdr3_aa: CASRRDRGGNQPQHF; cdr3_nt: TGTGCCAGCAGGAGGGACAGGGGAGGCAATCAGCCCCAGCATTTT
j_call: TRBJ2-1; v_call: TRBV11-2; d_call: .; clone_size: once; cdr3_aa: CASSFLGSYNEQFF; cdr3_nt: TGTGCCAGCAGCTTCCTAGGCTCCTACAATGAGCAGTTCTTC